This TCR beta chain was obtained from a study of blood T cells in healthy people across ages. Study-level results: Measured against age, TCR beta diversity per million T cells decreased in a roughly linear manner. A conclusive naive versus antigen-experienced comparison was prevented by the unsorted PBMCs. Whereas aged donors had fewer naive CD4+ cells, long-lived donors had more of them and higher diversity.

A second PCR, run for about 6 to 11 cycles, used a sample-barcoded 5' primer plus a J-beta primer mix. One entry per CDR3 protein results from TCRdb running MiXCR on the 5' RACE reads. The repertoire consists of 850,000 to 1,300,000 distinct CDR3 sequences, with under 45% occurring once and the leading ten covering 18%. Germline V gives CDR1 SGDLS, CDR2 YYNGEE. The CDR3 runs to 14 residues. V lost 3 bases, J lost 7 bases, and 6 bases stayed unmatched. This clonotype was seen at least ten times. Antigen specificity is unknown. The donors, healthy Caucasians from Russia, were aged 6 to 90. V is TRBV9 and J is TRBJ1-5; 8 positions match TRBD1. Sequencing was performed on blood. The TCR comes from a woman aged 55 to 70 in good health. The CDR3 nucleotides read TGTGCCAGCAGCGCCCTCGGACAGGGCCAGCCCCAGCATTTT. It codes for CASSALGQGQPQHF.